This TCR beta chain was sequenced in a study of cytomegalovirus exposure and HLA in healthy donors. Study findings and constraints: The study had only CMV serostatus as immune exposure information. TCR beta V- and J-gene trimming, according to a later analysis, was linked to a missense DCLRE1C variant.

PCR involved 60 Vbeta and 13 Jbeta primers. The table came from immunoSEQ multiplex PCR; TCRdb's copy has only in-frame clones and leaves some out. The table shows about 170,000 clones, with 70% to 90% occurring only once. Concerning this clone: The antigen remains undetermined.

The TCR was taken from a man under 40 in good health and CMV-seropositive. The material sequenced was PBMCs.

This CDR3 reads CASSLAHDYTGELFF. The DNA for the CDR3 is TGTGCCAGCAGCTTAGCACACGATTACACCGGGGAGCTGTTTTTT. This chain links TRBV7-2 with TRBJ2-2, with D unclear. Germline V lookup: CDR1 SGHTA, CDR2 FQGNSA. The CDR3 has 15 residues. V shed 0 bases and J shed 3 bases, with 8 bases lying between them.